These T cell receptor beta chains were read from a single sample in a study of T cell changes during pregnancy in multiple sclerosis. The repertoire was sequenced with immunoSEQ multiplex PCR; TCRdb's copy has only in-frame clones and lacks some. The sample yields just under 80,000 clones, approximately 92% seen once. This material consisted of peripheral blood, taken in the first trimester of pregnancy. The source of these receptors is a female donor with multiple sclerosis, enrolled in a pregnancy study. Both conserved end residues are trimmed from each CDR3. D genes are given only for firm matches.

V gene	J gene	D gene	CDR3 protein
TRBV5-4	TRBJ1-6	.	ASSLEHLNSPLH
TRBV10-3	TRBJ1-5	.	AISEREGNQPQH
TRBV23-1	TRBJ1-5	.	ASSQDKNSNQPQH
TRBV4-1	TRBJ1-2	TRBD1	ASSQGTGNHYGYT
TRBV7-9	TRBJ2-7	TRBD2	ASSLGGLAASYEQY
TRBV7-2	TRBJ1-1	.	ASSLGLQGSPFNTEAF
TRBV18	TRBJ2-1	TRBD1	ASSPGQGQF
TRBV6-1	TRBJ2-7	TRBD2	ASSEIAGGPDEQY
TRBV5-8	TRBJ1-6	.	ASSWRGPGFNSPLH
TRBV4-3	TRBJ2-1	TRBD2	ASSQGWGGYNEQF